In this sample, the clone carrying this T cell receptor (beta chain) turned up many times. Antigen specificity is unknown. Germline values: CDR1 DFQATT, CDR2 SNEGSKA (reference sequence). CDR3 size: 16 residues. The V segment lost 3 bases and the J segment 3 bases; nucleotides outside the gene matches: 7. The data belong to a study of regulatory T cells in long-lasting Graves disease. Broader study findings: Persistent patients had more shared public clonotypes (under 3,000) than new patients (approximately 920).

Described time point: newly diagnosed GD, antithyroid drugs for less than 3 months. PBMCs provided the RNA from which the TCR library was made. Relying on iRepertoire HTBI primers and Arm-PCR of CDR3 regions, the team built TCR beta libraries. Each CDR3 protein gets one entry after TCRdb re-called the multiplex PCR reads with MiXCR. The sample carries approximately 560,000 distinct CDR3 sequences, roughly a sixth recorded once. These sequences were also reported in another study, on T cells in Graves' hyperthyroidism and ophthalmopathy.

The specimen was peripheral blood mononuclear cells (PBMCs), collected at new diagnosis, from a patient treated with antithyroid drugs. This chain connects TRBV20-1 to TRBJ2-1; 11 nucleotides agree with TRBD2. The sequence was obtained from a man younger than 30 with Graves disease. The CDR3 sequence is CSASSTSGVLYNEQFF. The CDR3 coding sequence is TGCAGTGCTAGCTCGACTAGCGGGGTACTCTACAATGAGCAGTTCTTC.